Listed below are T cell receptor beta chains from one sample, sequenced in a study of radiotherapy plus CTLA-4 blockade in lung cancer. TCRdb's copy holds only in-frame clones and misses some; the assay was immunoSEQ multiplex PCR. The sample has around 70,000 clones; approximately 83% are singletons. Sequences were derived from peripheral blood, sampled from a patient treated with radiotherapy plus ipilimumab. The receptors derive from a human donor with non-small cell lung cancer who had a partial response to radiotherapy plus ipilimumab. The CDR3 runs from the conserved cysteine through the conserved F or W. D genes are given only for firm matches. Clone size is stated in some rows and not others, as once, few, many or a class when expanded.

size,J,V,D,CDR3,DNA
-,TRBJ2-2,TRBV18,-,CASPTGGSTNTGELFF,TGTGCCAGCCCGACCGGAGGTAGCACGAACACCGGGGAGCTGTTTTTT
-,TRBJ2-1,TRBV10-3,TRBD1,CAISTGTGYYNEQFF,TGTGCCATCAGTACCGGGACAGGGTACTACAATGAGCAGTTCTTC
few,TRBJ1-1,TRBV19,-,CASSWGTQLNTEAFF,TGTGCCAGTAGTTGGGGGACTCAGCTCAACACTGAAGCTTTCTTT
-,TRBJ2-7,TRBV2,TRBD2,CAAELKAGEQYF,TGTGCCGCGGAACTAAAAGCGGGGGAGCAGTACTTC
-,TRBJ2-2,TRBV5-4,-,CASSYENRAAGELFF,TGTGCCAGCAGCTACGAGAACAGGGCGGCCGGGGAGCTGTTTTTT
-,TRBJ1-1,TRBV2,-,CASSEWQSTEAFF,TGTGCCAGCAGTGAATGGCAGTCCACTGAAGCTTTCTTT
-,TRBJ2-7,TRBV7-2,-,CASSLVSGSYEQYF,TGTGCCAGCAGCTTAGTATCAGGTTCCTACGAGCAGTACTTC
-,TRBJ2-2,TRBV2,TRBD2,CASRVGTSDTGELFF,TGTGCCAGCAGGGTTGGGACTAGTGACACCGGGGAGCTGTTTTTT
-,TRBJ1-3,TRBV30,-,CAWSRQTLGNTIYF,TGTGCCTGGAGCCGACAGACGCTTGGAAACACCATATATTTT
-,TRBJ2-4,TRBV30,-,CAWSPNREYTKNIQYF,TGTGCCTGGAGTCCAAACAGGGAGTATACCAAAAACATTCAGTACTTC
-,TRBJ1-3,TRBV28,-,CASSVPSGVGGNTIYF,TGTGCCAGCAGTGTCCCCAGCGGGGTGGGTGGAAACACCATATATTTT
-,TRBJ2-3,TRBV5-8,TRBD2,CASSLDLAGTDTQYF,TGTGCCAGCAGCTTGGATCTAGCGGGCACAGATACGCAGTATTTT
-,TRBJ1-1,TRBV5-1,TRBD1,CASSFDRGSTEAFF,TGCGCCAGCAGCTTTGACAGGGGTAGCACTGAAGCTTTCTTT
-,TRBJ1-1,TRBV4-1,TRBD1,CASSHPTRPRLGQGTEAFF,TGCGCCAGCAGCCACCCTACTCGGCCCAGGCTGGGACAGGGCACTGAAGCTTTCTTT
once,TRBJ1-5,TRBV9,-,CASSVEGRNQPQHF,TGTGCCAGCAGCGTAGAGGGGCGAAATCAGCCCCAGCATTTT
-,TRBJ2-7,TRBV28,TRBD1,CASSLRQGANEQYF,TGTGCCAGCAGTTTGAGGCAGGGGGCGAACGAGCAGTACTTC
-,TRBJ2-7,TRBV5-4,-,CASSSVDIPPYEQYF,TGTGCCAGCAGCTCAGTGGACATACCCCCCTACGAGCAGTACTTC
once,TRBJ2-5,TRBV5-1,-,CASSFGPGAEETQYF,TGCGCCAGCAGCTTTGGACCTGGGGCCGAAGAGACCCAGTACTTC
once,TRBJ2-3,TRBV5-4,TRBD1,CASSLRGLGTDTQYF,TGTGCCAGCAGCTTGAGGGGGCTCGGCACAGATACGCAGTATTTT
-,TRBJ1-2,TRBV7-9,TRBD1,CASSLGTGLHGYTF,TGTGCCAGCAGCTTAGGGACAGGCCTCCATGGCTACACCTTC
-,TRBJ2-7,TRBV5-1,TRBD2,CASSPAGTTIYEQYF,TGCGCCAGCAGCCCAGCCGGGACTACCATCTACGAGCAGTACTTC
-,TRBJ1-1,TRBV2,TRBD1,CASSGQGNTEAFF,TGTGCCAGCAGCGGACAGGGGAACACTGAAGCTTTCTTT
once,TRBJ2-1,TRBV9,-,CASSVSLQGSDEQFF,TGTGCCAGCAGCGTATCCCTCCAGGGTTCGGATGAGCAGTTCTTC
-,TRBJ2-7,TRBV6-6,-,CASRRALTYEQYF,TGTGCCAGCCGTCGCGCGCTGACCTACGAGCAGTACTTC
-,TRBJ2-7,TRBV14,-,CASSQDKVLAEQYF,TGTGCCAGCAGCCAAGACAAAGTACTAGCCGAGCAGTACTTC
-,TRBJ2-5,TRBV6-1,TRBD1,CASSVRVGQAGKTQYF,TGTGCCAGCAGTGTCCGGGTCGGACAGGCAGGGAAGACCCAGTACTTC
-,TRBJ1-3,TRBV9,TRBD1,CASSVTGASGNTIYF,TGTGCCAGCAGCGTGACAGGGGCCTCTGGAAACACCATATATTTT
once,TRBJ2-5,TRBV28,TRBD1,CASSLRQGRETQYF,TGTGCCAGCAGTTTGAGACAGGGGAGGGAGACCCAGTACTTC
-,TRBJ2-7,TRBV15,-,CATSRAWESDEQYF,TGTGCCACCAGCAGAGCTTGGGAGAGCGACGAGCAGTACTTC
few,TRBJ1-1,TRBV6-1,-,CASSFTANTEAFF,TGTGCCAGCAGTTTCACAGCGAACACTGAAGCTTTCTTT
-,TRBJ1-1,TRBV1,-,CTSSQGDGGLNTEAFF,TGCACCAGCAGCCAAGGCGATGGGGGCTTGAACACTGAAGCTTTCTTT
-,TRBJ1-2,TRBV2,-,CASSESGGYTF,TGTGCCAGCAGTGAGTCGGGGGGCTACACCTTC
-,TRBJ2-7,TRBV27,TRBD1,CASSLNSPQGLYYEQYF,TGTGCCAGCAGTTTAAACTCCCCACAGGGGCTTTACTACGAGCAGTACTTC
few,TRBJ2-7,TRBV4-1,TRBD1,CASSQGQGLVYEQYF,TGCGCCAGCAGCCAGGGACAGGGACTCGTCTACGAGCAGTACTTC
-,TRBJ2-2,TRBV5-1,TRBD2,CASSALPGLAAGELFF,TGCGCCAGCAGCGCCCTACCGGGACTAGCGGCCGGGGAGCTGTTTTTT
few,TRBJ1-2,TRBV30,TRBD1,CAWTRGDRGGYTF,TGTGCCTGGACCCGGGGGGACAGGGGGGGCTACACCTTC
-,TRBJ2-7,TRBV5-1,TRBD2,CASSLARSVSGNSYEQYF,TGCGCCAGCAGCTTGGCCAGGAGCGTGAGCGGGAACTCCTACGAGCAGTACTTC
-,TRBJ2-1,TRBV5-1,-,CASSPDPTKRDNEQFF,TGCGCCAGCAGCCCGGATCCTACGAAGCGGGACAATGAGCAGTTCTTC
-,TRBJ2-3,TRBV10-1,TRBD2,CASFLAGGSDTQYF,TGCGCCAGTTTCCTAGCGGGAGGGTCAGATACGCAGTATTTT
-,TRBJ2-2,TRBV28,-,CASSFRNTGELFF,TGTGCCAGCAGTTTTCGGAACACCGGGGAGCTGTTTTTT
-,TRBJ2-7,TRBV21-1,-,CASSASQGSF,TGTGCCAGCAGCGCGTCCCAGGGGAGCTTC
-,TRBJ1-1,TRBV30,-,CAWSVVGQSTEAFF,TGTGCCTGGAGTGTTGTTGGACAGAGCACTGAAGCTTTCTTT
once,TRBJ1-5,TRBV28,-,CASSFEGRENQPQHF,TGTGCCAGCAGTTTCGAGGGGAGGGAAAATCAGCCCCAGCATTTT
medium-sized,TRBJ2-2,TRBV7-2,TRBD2,CASSQGAGSTGELFF,TGTGCCAGCAGCCAAGGAGCGGGGAGTACCGGGGAGCTGTTTTTT
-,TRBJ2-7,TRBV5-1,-,CASSLWGGSSYEQYF,TGCGCCAGCAGCCTATGGGGGGGCAGTTCCTACGAGCAGTACTTC
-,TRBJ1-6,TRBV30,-,CAWSVRVMGGGLNSPLHF,TGTGCCTGGAGTGTTCGAGTTATGGGCGGAGGGCTGAATTCACCCCTCCACTTT
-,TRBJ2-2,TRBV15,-,CATSDRGPVLFF,TGTGCCACCAGCGACCGGGGTCCGGTGCTGTTTTTT
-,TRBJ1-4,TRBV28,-,CASSVYGTRSEKLFF,TGTGCCAGCAGTGTCTACGGGACTAGAAGTGAAAAACTGTTTTTT
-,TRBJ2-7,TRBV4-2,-,CASSQQGTPALYEQYF,TGTGCCAGCAGCCAGCAAGGGACACCGGCCCTCTACGAGCAGTACTTC
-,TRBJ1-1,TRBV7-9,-,CASSPLAEAFF,TGTGCCAGCAGCCCATTAGCTGAAGCTTTCTTT
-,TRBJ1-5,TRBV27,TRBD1,CASSLLGGREDQPQHF,TGTGCCAGCAGTTTATTAGGGGGCAGAGAGGATCAGCCCCAGCATTTT
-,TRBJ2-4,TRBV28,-,CASGLAKNIQYF,TGTGCCAGCGGGCTAGCCAAAAACATTCAGTACTTC
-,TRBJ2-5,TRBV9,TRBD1,CASSGDRGVIRETQYF,TGTGCCAGCAGCGGGGACAGGGGGGTGATAAGGGAGACCCAGTACTTC
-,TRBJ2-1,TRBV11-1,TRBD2,CASSLVGGREQFF,TGTGCCAGCAGCTTAGTAGGCGGGAGGGAGCAGTTCTTC
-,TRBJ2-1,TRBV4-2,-,CASSQVWAQDSDEQFF,TGTGCCAGCAGCCAAGTTTGGGCGCAGGATAGCGATGAGCAGTTCTTC
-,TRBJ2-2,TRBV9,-,CASSVGGMSTGELFF,TGTGCCAGCAGCGTAGGAGGGATGAGCACCGGGGAGCTGTTTTTT
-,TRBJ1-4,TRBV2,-,CASSGSLLGQLNEKLFF,TGTGCCAGCAGTGGGTCCTTATTAGGACAGTTAAATGAAAAACTGTTTTTT
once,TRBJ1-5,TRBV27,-,CASSRRGQPQHF,TGTGCCAGCAGCCGTCGGGGGCAGCCCCAGCATTTT
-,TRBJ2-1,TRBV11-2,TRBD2,CASTLRRGAREGDEQFF,TGTGCCAGCACCTTACGACGGGGGGCGCGGGAGGGCGATGAGCAGTTCTTC
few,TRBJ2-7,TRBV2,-,CASSLREEYEQYF,TGTGCCAGCAGTTTGCGGGAAGAGTACGAGCAGTACTTC